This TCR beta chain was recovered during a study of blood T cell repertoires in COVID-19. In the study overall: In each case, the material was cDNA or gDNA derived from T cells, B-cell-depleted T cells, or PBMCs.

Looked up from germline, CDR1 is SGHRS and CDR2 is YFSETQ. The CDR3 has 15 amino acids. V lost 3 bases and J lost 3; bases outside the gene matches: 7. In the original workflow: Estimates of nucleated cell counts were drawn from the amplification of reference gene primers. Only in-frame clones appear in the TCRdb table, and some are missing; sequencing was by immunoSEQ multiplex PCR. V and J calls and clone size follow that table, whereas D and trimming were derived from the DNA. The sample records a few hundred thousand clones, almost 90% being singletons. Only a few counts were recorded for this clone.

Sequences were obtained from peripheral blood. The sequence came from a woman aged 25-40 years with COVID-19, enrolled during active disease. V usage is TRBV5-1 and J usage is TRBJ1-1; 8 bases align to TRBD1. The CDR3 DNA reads TGCGCCAGCAGCTCAACCGGGACAGGCGACACTGAAGCTTTCTTT. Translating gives CASSSTGTGDTEAFF.